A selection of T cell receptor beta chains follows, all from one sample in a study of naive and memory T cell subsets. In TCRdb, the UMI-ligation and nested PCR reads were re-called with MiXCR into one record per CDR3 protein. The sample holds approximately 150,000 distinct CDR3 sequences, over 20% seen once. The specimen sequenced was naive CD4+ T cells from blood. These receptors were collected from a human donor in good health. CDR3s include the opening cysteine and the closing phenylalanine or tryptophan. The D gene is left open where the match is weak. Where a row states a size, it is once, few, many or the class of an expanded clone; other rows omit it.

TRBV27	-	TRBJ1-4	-	TGTGCCAGCAGTCTCAGAAAAATGGAAAAACTGTTTTTT	CASSLRKMEKLFF
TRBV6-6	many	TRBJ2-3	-	TGTGCCAGCAGTTACGGGCAGGGGTCGGGCACAGATACGCAGTATTTT	CASSYGQGSGTDTQYF
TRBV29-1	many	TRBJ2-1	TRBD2	TGCAGCGTTGAACTAGCGGGAGTTAGTGAGCAGTTCTTC	CSVELAGVSEQFF
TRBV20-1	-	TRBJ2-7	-	TGCAGTGCGGGGCCGTTGGCGGGCTACGAGCAGTACTTC	CSAGPLAGYEQYF
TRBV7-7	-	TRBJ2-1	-	TGTGCCAGCAGCCCGGGAATAGATTACAATGAGCAGTTCTTC	CASSPGIDYNEQFF
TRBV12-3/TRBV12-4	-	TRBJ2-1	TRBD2	TGTGCCAGCAGTTTAACGCTAGCGGGGTACAATGAGCAGTTCTTC	CASSLTLAGYNEQFF
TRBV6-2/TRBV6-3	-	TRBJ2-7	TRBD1	TGTGCCAGCAGTTATGGCCCAGGGGGCTACGAGCAGTACTTC	CASSYGPGGYEQYF
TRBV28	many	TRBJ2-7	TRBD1	TGTGCCAGCGGGGAATACAGGGGGAAGAGCTACGAGCAGTACTTC	CASGEYRGKSYEQYF
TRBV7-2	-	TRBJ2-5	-	TGTGCCAGCAGCCAACGAGTCGCGGGCGGGGAGACCCAGTACTTC	CASSQRVAGGETQYF
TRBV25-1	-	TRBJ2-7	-	TGTGCCAGCAGTGATGTAGGTTACCACGACGAGCAGTACTTC	CASSDVGYHDEQYF
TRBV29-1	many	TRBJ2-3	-	TGCAGCGTTGAAGATCCCCAGGGGCGAACGCAGTATTTT	CSVEDPQGRTQYF
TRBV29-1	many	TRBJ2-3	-	TGCAGCGTTGGGAGTTTTGCGAGTAGCACAGATACGCAGTATTTT	CSVGSFASSTDTQYF
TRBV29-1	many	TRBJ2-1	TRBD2	TGCAGCGTTTCTAGCGGGAGTTTCCACAATGAGCAGTTCTTC	CSVSSGSFHNEQFF
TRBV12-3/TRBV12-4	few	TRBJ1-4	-	TGTGCCAGCAGACCCCAGGGAACTAATGAAAAACTGTTTTTT	CASRPQGTNEKLFF
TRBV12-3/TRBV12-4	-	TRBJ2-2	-	TGTGCCAGCAGGGACAGAAACACCGGGGAGCTGTTTTTT	CASRDRNTGELFF
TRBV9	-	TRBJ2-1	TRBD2	TGTGCCAGCAGCGTAGTAGCGGGAGGGCCGCTTGAGCAGTTCTTC	CASSVVAGGPLEQFF
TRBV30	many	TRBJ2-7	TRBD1	TGTGCCTGGATAGGCCCCGGGACAGGATCCTACGAGCAGTACTTC	CAWIGPGTGSYEQYF
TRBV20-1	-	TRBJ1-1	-	TGCAGTGCTACCCCGCTTACGGGGAACACTGAAGCTTTCTTT	CSATPLTGNTEAFF
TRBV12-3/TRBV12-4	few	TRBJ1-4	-	TGTGCCAGCAGTACTAGGGCAGGAACTAATGAAAAACTGTTTTTT	CASSTRAGTNEKLFF
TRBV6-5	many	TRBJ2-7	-	TGTGCCAGCAGCTCACCCATTTCCTACGAGCAGTACTTC	CASSSPISYEQYF
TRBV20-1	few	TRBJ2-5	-	TGCAGTGCTAGAGCCGACACTGGGACCCAGTACTTC	CSARADTGTQYF
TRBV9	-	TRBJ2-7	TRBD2	TGTGCCAGCAGCGTTAGCGGGACCCCACCCTACGAGCAGTACTTC	CASSVSGTPPYEQYF
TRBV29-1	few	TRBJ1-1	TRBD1	TGCAGCGTGGCATCCCCGACAGGGGAGGAGGCTTTCTTT	CSVASPTGEEAFF
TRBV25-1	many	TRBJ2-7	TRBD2	TGTGCCAGCCGAGGACTAGGGGTCGACGAGCAGTACTTC	CASRGLGVDEQYF
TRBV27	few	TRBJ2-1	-	TGTGCCAGCAGTGACCGGAGGGTCAATGAGCAGTTCTTC	CASSDRRVNEQFF
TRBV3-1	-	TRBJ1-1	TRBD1	TGTGCCAGCAGCCTTCGACAGGGGCAAACTGAAGCTTTCTTT	CASSLRQGQTEAFF